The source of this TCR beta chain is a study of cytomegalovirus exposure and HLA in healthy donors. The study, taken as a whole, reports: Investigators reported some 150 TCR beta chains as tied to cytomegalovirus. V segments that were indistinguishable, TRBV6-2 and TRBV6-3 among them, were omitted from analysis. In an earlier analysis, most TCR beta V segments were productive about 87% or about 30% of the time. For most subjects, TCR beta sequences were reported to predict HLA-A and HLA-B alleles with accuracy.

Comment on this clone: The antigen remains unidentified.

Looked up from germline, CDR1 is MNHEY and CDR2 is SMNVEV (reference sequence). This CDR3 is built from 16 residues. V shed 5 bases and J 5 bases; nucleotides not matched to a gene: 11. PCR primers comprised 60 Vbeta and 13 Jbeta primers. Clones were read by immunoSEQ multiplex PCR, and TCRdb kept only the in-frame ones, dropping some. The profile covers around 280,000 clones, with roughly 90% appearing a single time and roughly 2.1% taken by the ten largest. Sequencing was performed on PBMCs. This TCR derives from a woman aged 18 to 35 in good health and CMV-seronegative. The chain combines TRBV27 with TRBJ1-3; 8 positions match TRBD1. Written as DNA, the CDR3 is TGTGCCAGCAGTCCAGGACAGGGAGTCAGTAGAAACACCATATATTTT. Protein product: CASSPGQGVSRNTIYF.